The clone carrying this T cell receptor beta chain was counted many times. Its specificity is not known. This record belongs to a study of CD8 T cells in ankylosing spondylitis. Study conclusions and caveats: Blood of patients with ankylosing spondylitis appeared to be characterized by a TCR beta motif of several highly homologous variants.

TCRdb re-derived calls from the 5' RACE reads in MiXCR, one entry per CDR3 protein. The data contain about 440,000 distinct CDR3 sequences, 17% of them singletons. The CDR3 has 16 amino acids. The germline V and J ends were trimmed by 7 bases and 0 bases, with 18 bases remaining between them. The sample comprised blood, either unsorted or a sorted T cell fraction (not recorded which). This TCR derives from a male donor with ankylosing spondylitis. This chain connects TRBV12-3 or TRBV12-4 to TRBJ1-1, with D possibly being TRBD1 (5 bases). The CDR3: CASTSSYRSMNTEAFF. In DNA form, the CDR3 reads TGTGCCAGCACTTCGTCCTACAGGAGTATGAACACTGAAGCTTTCTTT.